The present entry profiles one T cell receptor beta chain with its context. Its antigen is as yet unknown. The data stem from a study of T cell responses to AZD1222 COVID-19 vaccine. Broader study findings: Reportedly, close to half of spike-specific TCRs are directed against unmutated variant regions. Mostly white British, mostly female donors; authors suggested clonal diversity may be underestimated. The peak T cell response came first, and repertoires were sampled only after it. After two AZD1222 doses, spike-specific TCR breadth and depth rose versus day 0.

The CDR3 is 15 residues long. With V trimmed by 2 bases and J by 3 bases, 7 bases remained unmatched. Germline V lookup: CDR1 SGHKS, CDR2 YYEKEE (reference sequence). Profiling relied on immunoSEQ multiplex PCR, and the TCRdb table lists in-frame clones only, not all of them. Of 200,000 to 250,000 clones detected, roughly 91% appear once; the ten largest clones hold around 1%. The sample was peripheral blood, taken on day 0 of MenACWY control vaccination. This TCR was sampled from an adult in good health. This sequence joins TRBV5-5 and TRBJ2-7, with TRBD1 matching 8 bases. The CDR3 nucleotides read TGTGCCAGCAGCTTTACCGGGACAGGTAACTACGAGCAGTACTTC. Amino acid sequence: CASSFTGTGNYEQYF.